This TCR beta chain was profiled in a study of shared clonotypes between healthy human individuals. Study results and limitations: Some clonotypes were shared by all four sorted-subset donors, while others were not shared. The non-shared ones had lower generation probabilities than the shared ones.

This CDR3 has 16 residues. The germline gives CDR1 SGHTS, CDR2 YDEGEE. The V gene end was trimmed by 6 bases and the J gene end by 4 bases; junction bases not matched to a gene: 14. Naivety among CD8 cells was defined by CD45RO negativity and positive CCR7 selection, thereby excluding terminally differentiated effector memory CD45RA+ cells. Clones were sequenced by immunoSEQ multiplex PCR, and TCRdb holds only the in-frame ones, with some missing. Among approximately 600,000 clones listed, roughly 95% were seen once. As regards this clone: Its specificity is not known.

Sequencing was performed on naive CD8+ T cells sorted from blood. The receptor was derived from a young woman in good health. The genes are TRBV5-8 and TRBJ2-7; 9 nucleotides line up with TRBD2. The CDR3 sequence: CASTLALREGRYEQYF. In nucleotides, the CDR3 is TGTGCCAGCACCCTCGCGTTGCGGGAGGGCCGGTACGAGCAGTACTTC.